A selection of T cell receptor beta chains follows, all from one sample in a study of T cells in Graves' hyperthyroidism and ophthalmopathy. TCRdb itself ran the multiplex PCR reads through MiXCR, one entry per CDR3 protein. Of more than 550,000 distinct CDR3 sequences in the sample, just under 45% were seen once. Sequenced material: peripheral blood or thyroid tissue (not recorded which). These receptors originate from an adult man with Graves' disease, either hyperthyroidism or ophthalmopathy (not recorded which). The CDR3 runs from the conserved cysteine through the conserved F or W. The D gene is left open where the match is weak. Clone sizes are given selectively: once, few, many, or a class where the clone is expanded.

>14|many|-|TRBJ1-1|TRBV20-1
CSASRPGAVTEAFF
TGCAGTGCTAGTCGGCCAGGAGCGGTTACTGAAGCTTTCTTT
>13|-|-|TRBJ1-2|TRBV20-1
CSAREGQGRGYTF
TGCAGTGCTAGAGAAGGGCAGGGGAGAGGCTACACCTTC
>12|few|-|TRBJ1-2|TRBV20-1
CSASADNYGYTF
TGCAGTGCCAGCGCAGACAACTATGGCTACACCTTC
>14|few|-|TRBJ2-5|TRBV2
CASSLSVRGAAQYF
TGTGCCAGCAGTTTGTCTGTGAGGGGAGCGGCCCAGTACTTC
>14|-|-|TRBJ1-2|TRBV7-2
CASSSETGNYGYTF
TGTGCCAGCAGCTCGGAGACAGGCAACTATGGCTACACCTTC
>16|few|-|TRBJ1-5|TRBV2
CASTASRTGLNQPQHF
TGTGCCAGTACCGCCAGTCGTACAGGCCTCAATCAGCCCCAGCATTTT
>15|-|TRBD1|TRBJ1-2|TRBV10-3
CAISELGQGGYGYTF
TGTGCCATCAGTGAGTTGGGACAGGGTGGCTATGGCTACACCTTC
>13|-|-|TRBJ2-5|TRBV5-4
CASSPLSQETQYF
TGTGCCAGCAGCCCACTCAGTCAAGAGACCCAGTACTTC
>13|few|-|TRBJ1-4|TRBV20-1
CSARDDLTEKLFF
TGCAGTGCTAGAGATGACCTCACTGAAAAACTGTTTTTT
>13|-|-|TRBJ1-4|TRBV7-6
CASSLAVSEKLFF
TGTGCCAGCAGCTTAGCGGTGTCTGAAAAACTGTTTTTT
>14|-|TRBD1|TRBJ1-4|TRBV6-4
CASSRQGTREKLFF
TGTGCCAGCAGCAGACAGGGTACGAGGGAAAAACTGTTTTTT
>15|-|-|TRBJ1-1|TRBV16
CASSQRGSMNTEAFF
TGTGCCAGCAGCCAAAGGGGCAGCATGAACACTGAAGCTTTCTTT
>12|many|TRBD2|TRBJ2-5|TRBV29-1
CSYRLAEETQYF
TGCAGCTACCGACTAGCAGAAGAGACCCAGTACTTC
>9|many|-|TRBJ1-1|TRBV29-1
CSVQGWAFF
TGCAGCGTACAGGGCTGGGCTTTCTTT
>13|-|-|TRBJ2-7|TRBV10-3
CAISGGVGYEQYF
TGTGCCATCAGTGGGGGGGTTGGTTACGAGCAGTACTTC
>15|-|-|TRBJ1-6|TRBV7-9
CASSHDPGENSPLHF
TGTGCCAGCAGCCATGACCCGGGGGAGAATTCACCCCTTCACTTT
>17|-|-|TRBJ1-2|TRBV25-1
CASTSSGWQSGPYGYTF
TGTGCCAGCACCTCATCCGGGTGGCAGTCAGGCCCCTATGGCTACACCTTC
>14|-|-|TRBJ1-2|TRBV19
CASSPLFPNYGYTF
TGTGCCAGCAGTCCCCTCTTCCCTAACTATGGCTACACCTTC
>14|-|-|TRBJ2-6|TRBV24-1
CATSDASGANVLTF
TGTGCCACCAGTGATGCTTCAGGGGCCAACGTCCTGACTTTC
>15|-|-|TRBJ2-2|TRBV5-1
CASSWMTTSTGELFF
TGCGCCAGCAGCTGGATGACTACCAGTACCGGGGAGCTGTTTTTT
>14|many|-|TRBJ2-5|TRBV29-1
CSVEDARGRETQYF
TGCAGCGTCGAGGACGCCCGAGGGAGAGAGACCCAGTACTTC
>13|many|-|TRBJ1-1|TRBV19
CASSITLGTEAFF
TGTGCCAGTAGTATCACCTTGGGAACTGAAGCTTTCTTT
>13|many|-|TRBJ1-6|TRBV6-5
CASSELRGAPLHF
TGTGCCAGCAGTGAGCTCCGTGGGGCACCCCTCCACTTT
>13|few|-|TRBJ2-7|TRBV20-1
CSAIVPGSYEQYF
TGCAGTGCTATTGTCCCAGGATCCTACGAGCAGTACTTC
>14|few|TRBD2|TRBJ2-7|TRBV19
CASSSGSPLYEQYF
TGTGCCAGTAGTAGCGGGAGTCCCCTCTACGAGCAGTACTTC
>16|-|-|TRBJ2-5|TRBV15
CATSRVGGVMIETQYF
TGTGCCACCAGCAGAGTAGGAGGGGTGATGATCGAGACCCAGTACTTC
>15|-|TRBD1|TRBJ1-6|TRBV7-2
CASSITGTGDSPLHF
TGCGCCAGCAGCATAACCGGGACAGGGGATTCACCCCTCCACTTT
>15|many|TRBD1|TRBJ2-5|TRBV24-1
CATSVTGLDQETQYF
TGTGCCACCAGCGTGACAGGGTTGGACCAAGAGACCCAGTACTTC
>14|-|-|TRBJ1-2|TRBV7-9
CASSSETDNYGYTF
TGTGCCAGCAGCTCCGAGACAGATAACTATGGCTACACCTTC
>15|-|-|TRBJ1-1|TRBV7-9
CASSLAWGSNTEAFF
TGTGCCAGCAGCTTGGCCTGGGGATCAAACACTGAAGCTTTCTTT
>15|-|-|TRBJ1-1|TRBV5-1
CASSSGAGVFSEAFF
TGCGCCAGCAGCTCTGGCGCAGGCGTGTTTTCTGAAGCTTTCTTT
>15|-|-|TRBJ1-1|TRBV5-1
CASSLAGISGTEAFF
TGCGCCAGCAGCTTGGCGGGGATCAGCGGGACTGAAGCTTTCTTT
>11|-|-|TRBJ2-2|TRBV24-1
CATSVTGELFF
TGTGCCACCAGTGTCACAGGGGAGCTGTTTTTT
>14|few|TRBD1|TRBJ2-7|TRBV20-1
CSARDTGTVDEQYF
TGCAGTGCTAGGGATACCGGGACAGTAGACGAGCAGTACTTC
>14|many|TRBD1|TRBJ1-2|TRBV7-9
CASTRTGGNYGYTF
TGTGCCAGCACAAGGACAGGGGGGAACTATGGCTACACCTTC
>14|-|TRBD1|TRBJ1-2|TRBV19
CASTAGGVNYGYTF
TGTGCCAGTACCGCAGGGGGCGTGAACTATGGCTACACCTTC
>13|once|-|TRBJ2-1|TRBV7-2
CASSVNRVNEQFF
TGTGCCAGCAGCGTAAACAGGGTCAATGAGCAGTTCTTC
>14|-|TRBD2|TRBJ2-1|TRBV19
CASRLAGVEDEQFF
TGTGCCAGTAGATTAGCGGGAGTGGAGGATGAGCAGTTCTTC
>14|-|-|TRBJ1-5|TRBV10-3
CASSYGQVGQPQHF
TGTGCCAGCAGTTACGGGCAGGTTGGTCAGCCCCAGCATTTT
>14|-|-|TRBJ1-4|TRBV2
CASSDGAKNEKLFF
TGTGCCAGCAGTGATGGGGCCAAAAATGAAAAACTGTTTTTT
>13|many|-|TRBJ1-1|TRBV6-5
CASSESVDTEAFF
TGTGCCAGCAGTGAATCGGTCGACACTGAAGCTTTCTTT
>17|-|TRBD1|TRBJ2-7|TRBV2
CASSESGQGQTTYEQYF
TGTGCCAGCAGTGAATCGGGCCAGGGACAGACAACCTACGAGCAGTACTTC
>15|-|TRBD2|TRBJ2-7|TRBV6-5
CASSSLTSGKGEQYF
TGTGCCAGCAGTTCCCTGACTAGCGGGAAAGGCGAGCAGTACTTC
>18|few|TRBD1|TRBJ1-5|TRBV2
CASSSSTGGALSNQPQHF
TGTGCCAGCAGTTCTTCCACAGGGGGCGCGTTGAGCAATCAGCCCCAGCATTTT